The 24 T cell receptor beta chains listed next were all sequenced from one sample in a study of T cells in Graves' hyperthyroidism and ophthalmopathy. RNA transcripts were the template for amplifying TCR beta CDR3 regions. The HTBI set primed first-round TCR CDR3 RT-PCR. TCRdb re-called the multiplex PCR reads through MiXCR, storing one row per CDR3 protein. Of around 600,000 distinct CDR3 sequences listed, roughly 16% were seen once; the top ten hold approximately 3.5%. Material for sequencing was blood. These receptors all come from a woman between 35 and 50 years old with Graves' ophthalmopathy.

This clonotype was found many times. V gene TRBV3-1 combines with J gene TRBJ1-5; D remains unclear. Germline CDR1 reads LGHDT; CDR2 reads YNNKEL (reference sequence). The CDR3 runs to 15 residues. V dropped 0 bases and J dropped 1 base, with 7 bases sitting between them. The chain's CDR3 is CASSQDPRSNQPQHF. CDR3 DNA: TGTGCCAGCAGCCAAGATCCTAGGAGCAATCAGCCCCAGCATTTT.

Ten or more counts support this clonotype. The chain recombines TRBV20-1 with TRBJ1-1; 9 bases agree with TRBD1. V lost 6 bases, J lost 0 bases, and 8 bases stayed unmatched. The CDR3 spans 15 residues. The germline gives CDR1 DFQATT, CDR2 SNEGSKA (reference sequence). The CDR3 DNA reads TGCAGTGCCGGCGGACAGGGGACCATGAACACTGAAGCTTTCTTT. Its translation is CSAGGQGTMNTEAFF.

This clonotype has at least ten counts. This CDR3 is CAISRLSGGQETQYF. The CDR3 nucleotides read TGTGCCATCAGTCGCCTTAGCGGGGGACAAGAGACCCAGTACTTC. The chain combines TRBV10-3 with TRBJ2-5, with 9 bases fitting TRBD2. In germline, CDR1 is ENHRY, CDR2 SYGVKD. V was clipped by 5 bases and J by 2 bases; unmatched bases: 6. CDR3 size: 15 residues.

This chain uses TRBV25-1 with TRBJ1-6; D is perhaps TRBD1 (6 bases). Trimming pared 3 bases from V and 10 bases from J, leaving 22 bases between. CDR1 is MGHDK and CDR2 is SYGVNS in the germline V gene. The CDR3 covers 17 residues. The DNA for the CDR3 is TGTGCCAGCAGTGAGCTCTCAGCTCGCGGGGGCGGATCACCCCTCCACTTT. As protein: CASSELSARGGGSPLHF.

This clonotype was detected a few times. The chain carries TRBV6-2 or TRBV6-3 and TRBJ2-5, with D perhaps TRBD2 (6 bases). Trimming removed 0 bases from V and 5 bases from J, with 13 bases in between. Per the germline V gene, CDR1 is MNHEY and CDR2 is SVGEGT. The CDR3 consists of 15 residues. CDR3 region: CASSYSTAGRETQYF. The CDR3 region has the DNA TGTGCCAGCAGTTACTCGACTGCGGGGAGGGAGACCCAGTACTTC.

Only a few counts were recorded for this clonotype. The chain combines TRBV11-2 with TRBJ1-6; TRBD1 is a possible D gene (6 bases). The CDR3 length is 17 residues. V dropped 2 bases and J dropped 0 bases, with 11 bases sitting between them. Germline loops: CDR1 SGHAT, CDR2 FQNNGV. The DNA of the CDR3 is TGTGCCAGCAGCTTAAGGGGGGCGAGCTCCTATAATTCACCCCTCCACTTT. This gives the protein CASSLRGASSYNSPLHF.

The CDR3 coding sequence is TGCGCCAGCATAGGCCAGGAGGGGAGCGGCTACACCTTC. Amino acid sequence: CASIGQEGSGYTF. The rearrangement joins TRBV5-1 to TRBJ1-2; D may be TRBD1 (5 bases). Trimming took off 6 bases at V and 8 bases at J, with 17 bases between the two ends. CDR3 size: 13 residues. Germline CDR1 is SGHRS and CDR2 is YFSETQ.

There are many counts of this clonotype. J is TRBJ2-3 and V is TRBV20-1; TRBD2 aligns across 10 bases. Germline V gene lookup returns CDR1 DFQATT and CDR2 SNEGSKA (reference sequence). The V and J ends lost 4 bases and 5 bases, in that order; junction bases with no gene match: 6. The CDR3 is made up of 14 amino acids. Written as DNA, the CDR3 is TGCAGTGCTACGCAGCGGGAGGGCCAAGATACGCAGTATTTT. It translates to CSATQREGQDTQYF.

The genes are TRBV19 and TRBJ2-1; 11 bases match TRBD2. Germline V lookup: CDR1 LNHDA, CDR2 SQIVND (reference sequence). V was clipped by 9 bases and J by 5 bases; unmatched bases: 6. The CDR3 loop spans 14 amino acids. This chain's CDR3 is CASLSGGADNEQFF. As DNA, the CDR3 is TGTGCCAGCCTTAGCGGGGGGGCCGACAATGAGCAGTTCTTC.

V gene TRBV19 combines with J gene TRBJ2-1, with D possibly being TRBD1 or TRBD2 (5 bases each). The V end was cut by 6 bases, the J end by 7 bases, with 13 bases between. Germline CDR1 is LNHDA and CDR2 is SQIVND (reference sequence). The CDR3 has 13 amino acids. As DNA, the CDR3 is TGTGCCAGTAGCGGGACGGGCACAAATGAGCAGTTCTTC. It specifies CASSGTGTNEQFF.

At least ten counts were recorded for this clonotype. The gene calls are TRBV7-8 and TRBJ2-7, with 11 bases identical to TRBD1. Germline trimming cut 3 bases from V and 4 bases from J; bases unmatched to any gene: 5. The V gene's germline CDR1 is SGHVS and CDR2 FQNEAQ. The CDR3 loop spans 15 amino acids. CDR3 protein: CASSFGQGARYEQYF. The CDR3 DNA reads as TGTGCCAGCAGCTTCGGACAGGGGGCGCGGTACGAGCAGTACTTC. Full variable domain (remainder filled in from reference TRBV7-8 and TRBJ2-7): GAGVSQSPRYKVAKRGQDVALRCDPISGHVSLFWYQQALGQGPEFLTYFQNEAQLDKSGLPSDRFFAERPEGSVSTLKIQRTQQEDSAVYLCASSFGQGARYEQYFGPGTRLTVT.

The chain joins TRBV4-1 to TRBJ2-1, with 8 bases matching TRBD1. From germline, CDR1 is MGHRA and CDR2 YSYEKL. With 5 bases clipped from V and 8 bases from J, the junction kept 5 bases outside the gene matches. This CDR3 contains 13 residues. CDR3 protein: CASSFQGADEQFF. DNA for the CDR3: TGCGCCAGCAGCTTTCAGGGGGCTGATGAGCAGTTCTTC.

In its sample, this clonotype was seen many times. This sequence joins TRBV2 and TRBJ2-2; 7 positions agree with TRBD1. Per germline, CDR1 SNHLY and CDR2 FYNNEI. The CDR3 is made up of 15 amino acids. J was trimmed by 4 bases and V by 6 bases; bases with no gene match: 8. As DNA, the CDR3 is TGTGCCAGCAGCCCCAGGGACAGCAGCACCGGGGAGCTGTTTTTT. Translating it yields CASSPRDSSTGELFF.

This chain links TRBV4-1 with TRBJ2-1, with TRBD2 matching 10 bases. CDR1 is MGHRA, CDR2 YSYEKL, per germline. The V segment lost 3 bases and the J segment 12 bases; nucleotides outside the gene matches: 5. The CDR3 totals 13 residues. The CDR3 loop is CASSQMTSGSQFF. Here the CDR3 DNA reads TGCGCCAGCAGCCAGATGACTAGCGGGTCGCAGTTCTTC.

There are a few counts of this clonotype. The genes are TRBV29-1 and TRBJ2-7; D is perhaps TRBD1 (7 bases). The CDR3 runs 11 residues. Germline CDR1 reads SQVTM; CDR2 reads ANQGSEA. Trimming shortened V by 5 bases and J by 9 bases, and 14 bases separated the two germline ends. This CDR3 is CSVNLRGVQYF. CDR3 coding DNA: TGCAGCGTTAACCTCAGGGGGGTGCAGTACTTC.

This clonotype was counted many times. V and J are TRBV29-1 and TRBJ2-1, with TRBD2 identical over 7 bases. Germline CDR1 is SQVTM and CDR2 is ANQGSEA. This CDR3 comprises 15 residues. J gave up 0 bases and V 1 base, and 3 bases lay outside the gene matches. CDR3 sequence (DNA): TGCAGCGTTGAAGGGGGAGGGAGCTCCTACAATGAGCAGTTCTTC. Its translation is CSVEGGGSSYNEQFF.

Many counts were recorded for this clonotype. The chain carries TRBV3-1 and TRBJ2-7, with 10 bases matching TRBD2. The germline CDR1 and CDR2 sequences are LGHDT and YNNKEL (reference sequence). Unmatched junction bases numbered 4, after V lost 1 base and J lost 4 bases. The CDR3 runs 15 residues. Here the CDR3 reads CASSQAGLAVYEQYF. The CDR3 DNA reads TGTGCCAGCAGCCAAGCTGGACTAGCGGTTTACGAGCAGTACTTC.

A remark on this clonotype: One base away lies a much larger clone, so this may be a sequencing read error. Because it lacks the conserved phenylalanine or tryptophan at the end, this CDR3 is likely a read error. The chain employs TRBV5-1 and TRBJ1-1, with 9 nucleotides matching TRBD1. Per germline, CDR1 SGHRS and CDR2 YFSETQ. This CDR3 has 15 amino acids. V dropped 1 base and J dropped 0; count of bases not matched to a gene: 1. The DNA for the CDR3 is TGCGCCAGCAGCTTGACAGGGGGCATGAACACTGAAGCTTTCCTT. Translated, it gives CASSLTGGMNTEAFL.

This clonotype was counted ten times or more. The genes are TRBV20-1 and TRBJ1-1, with D maybe TRBD1 (6 bases). The CDR3 consists of 13 residues. Germline V gene sequence: CDR1 DFQATT, CDR2 SNEGSKA (reference sequence). Trimming took 4 bases from V and 4 from J, leaving 13 bases between them. The CDR3 DNA sequence: TGCAGTGCTAAACGGGACACCCTCACTGAAGCTTTCTTT. This translates into CSAKRDTLTEAFF.

This clonotype was seen repeatedly, ten times or more. The V and J genes are TRBV28 and TRBJ2-7, with 10 bases that match TRBD2. The germline gives CDR1 MDHEN, CDR2 SYDVKM. The CDR3 covers 18 residues. J was trimmed by 3 bases and V by 6 bases; bases with no gene match: 17. CDR3 nucleotide sequence: TGTGCCAGCAGCTCTATGGGGCTAGCGGGAGTCCGCTACTACGAGCAGTACTTC. This translates into CASSSMGLAGVRYYEQYF.

In its sample, this clonotype was seen a few times. The genes are TRBV30 and TRBJ2-6; no reliable D call. The CDR3 is 15 amino acids. Trimming removed 1 base at V and 3 bases at J, with 10 bases between. Germline CDR1 reads GTSNPN; CDR2 reads SVGIG (reference sequence). In DNA form, the CDR3 reads TGTGCCTGGAGTGCAGCCTGGGGTGGGGCCAACGTCCTGACTTTC. Residues: CAWSAAWGGANVLTF.

This clonotype was detected ten times or more. The chain links TRBV6-1 to TRBJ2-1; D possibly corresponds to TRBD2 (5 bases). The germline V and J ends were trimmed by 5 bases and 10 bases, with 15 bases remaining between them. CDR3 length: 13 residues. From germline, CDR1 is MNHNS and CDR2 SASEGT. The CDR3 spells CASSFVGLAEQFF. The DNA for the CDR3 is TGTGCCAGCAGTTTTGTAGGTCTAGCCGAGCAGTTCTTC.

This rearrangement joins TRBV6-2 or TRBV6-3 to TRBJ1-4; D call uncertain. The CDR3 covers 16 residues. The germline V gene has CDR1 MNHEY and CDR2 SVGEGT. The V and J ends lost 6 bases and 8 bases respectively, with 22 bases between them. The CDR3 sequence: CASRNSTEAWSEKLFF. The CDR3 nucleotides read TGTGCCAGCAGAAATAGTACGGAGGCCTGGAGCGAAAAACTGTTTTTT.

The genes are TRBV6-1 and TRBJ2-5; no definite D call. CDR1 MNHNS and CDR2 SASEGT come from the germline V gene. The CDR3 is 14 amino acids. Trimming shortened V by 5 bases and J by 4 bases, and 14 bases separated the two germline ends. The CDR3 coding sequence is TGTGCCAGCAGTTACAAGGTTCTCGGAGAGACCCAGTACTTC. Protein: CASSYKVLGETQYF.